Described below is a single TCR beta chain sequence and its context. Its antigen is unknown. This specimen comes from a study of CD8+ T cells in alopecia areata. The authors extracted RNA and reverse transcribed it into cDNA as the sequencing template. Some clones are missing from TCRdb's copy, which holds only in-frame ones; the method was immunoSEQ multiplex PCR. Of approximately 300,000 clones in the sample, 58% were seen once. Treatment of the sample: oral pan-JAK inhibitor, 5-10 mg twice daily. It was from alopecia areata patients that lesional scalp punch biopsies and peripheral blood were collected. CDR3 length: 13 residues. Germline CDR1 and CDR2: MNHEY and SVGAGI. J lost 2 bases, V lost 8 bases, and 5 bases had no gene match. Study-level results: Tofacitinib delivered significant drops in scalp clonality and in expanded CD8+ clones among the top 100. Resident alphabeta T-cell populations of normal skin are likewise subject to sequencing in scalp samples.

This chain joins TRBV6-5 and TRBJ2-7, with TRBD1 matching over 8 bases. The receptor was isolated from a human donor with alopecia areata. Material: CD4+ T cells sorted from blood, obtained at week 24, from a patient treated with tofacitinib. CDR3: CASGQGPTYEQYF. The CDR3 DNA reads as TGTGCCAGCGGACAGGGTCCAACCTACGAGCAGTACTTC.